This TCR beta chain is from a study of read filtering for tumor transcriptome and immune sequencing. Study-wide findings and caveats: Approximately 80% of IR-seq clonotypes had one read, totaling about 3.3% of reads; RNA-seq: approximately 75% and 45%. Dropping single-read clonotypes raised IR-seq and RNA-seq shared-clonotype correlation.

Germline loops: CDR1 SQVTM, CDR2 ANQGSEA. J was trimmed by 5 bases and V by 2 bases; bases with no gene match: 8. The CDR3 is 15 residues long. This library used roughly 400 ng RNA and molecular barcoded adaptors spanning alpha/delta and beta/gamma chains. MiXCR, applied by TCRdb to the reads, yields one record per CDR3 protein. The sample includes around 130,000 distinct CDR3 sequences, roughly 13% of them seen just once. As for this clonotype: The target antigen is unknown.

Bone marrow was sampled from every patient at the time of active disease. The chain recombines TRBV29-1 with TRBJ2-2; TRBD1 agrees at 7 bases. The sequenced material came from a population of CD138-negative cells sorted from bone marrow. The source of this sequence is a donor over 35 with multiple myeloma. The CDR3 here is CSVENTGDGTGELFF. In DNA, the CDR3 is TGCAGCGTTGAAAATACAGGGGATGGTACCGGGGAGCTGTTTTTT.